The sequence of this TCR beta chain was determined in a study of T cells in Graves' hyperthyroidism and ophthalmopathy. This clonotype was detected ten times or more. Amplification yielded TCR beta CDR3 regions, with RNA transcripts as the source. Researchers ran a first-round RT-PCR on the TCR CDR3 using the HTBI primer set. A single record per CDR3 protein comes from TCRdb applying MiXCR to the multiplex PCR reads. Here the sample spans around 570,000 distinct CDR3 sequences, less than 20% being singletons. The CDR3 loop spans 15 amino acids. The junction had 12 bases not matched to a gene; V was cut back by 6 bases and J by 3 bases. Germline CDR1 is DFQATT and CDR2 is SNEGSKA (reference sequence). Those patients with uncontrolled infection, other autoimmune disease, pregnancy or lactation were excluded.

The chain uses TRBV20-1 and TRBJ2-7; 9 nucleotides line up with TRBD1. Input material: blood. This receptor was obtained from a man aged 35 to 55 with Graves' ophthalmopathy. The CDR3 spells CSAEPSDRGSYEQYF. As DNA, the CDR3 is TGCAGTGCCGAACCCTCGGACAGGGGAAGCTACGAGCAGTACTTC.